This T cell receptor (beta chain) stems from a study of neurological immune-mediated disorders. The CDR3 spans 16 residues. The J segment lost 3 bases and the V segment lost 6 bases, leaving 16 bases of the junction unmatched. Germline CDR1 and CDR2: DFQATT and SNEGSKA (reference sequence). Regarding the study as a whole: No CDR3 amino acid sequences recurred among expanded clones across subjects, suggesting private repertoires in all groups. HTLV-1-associated myelopathy had the most TCR clonal expansion, whereas multiple sclerosis had the least (lower than in healthy controls).

This clonotype was seen repeatedly, ten times or more. No antigen is known for it. Time point reported: technical triplicate 3. Unsorted libraries were generated from 2 million PBMCs. These cells had been stored in RNAlater at -80 C. 5'RACE with 10-nucleotide random UMIs generated the cDNA. One entry per CDR3 protein results from TCRdb running MiXCR on the 5' RACE reads. The sample has about 45,000 distinct CDR3 sequences, roughly a fifth seen once; the top ten hold roughly 4%. The sample was PBMCs. The clonotype originates from a man aged 55 to 70 with HTLV-1-associated myelopathy (HAM/TSP). J is TRBJ2-5 and V is TRBV20-1; TRBD2 matches at 7 bases. DNA for the CDR3: TGCAGTGCCCGGGGGGACCCAACCGTTGGAGAAGAGACCCAGTACTTC. This sequence encodes CSARGDPTVGEETQYF.